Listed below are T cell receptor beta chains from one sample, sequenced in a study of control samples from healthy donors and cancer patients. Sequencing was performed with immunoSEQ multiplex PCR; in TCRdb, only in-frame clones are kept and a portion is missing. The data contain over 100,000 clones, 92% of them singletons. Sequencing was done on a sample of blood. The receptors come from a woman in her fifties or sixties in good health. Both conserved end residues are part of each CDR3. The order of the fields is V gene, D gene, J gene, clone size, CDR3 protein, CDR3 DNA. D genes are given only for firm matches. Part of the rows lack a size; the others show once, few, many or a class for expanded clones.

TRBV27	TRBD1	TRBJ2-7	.	CASRQPGQGTYEQYF	TGTGCCAGCAGACAACCGGGACAGGGAACCTACGAGCAGTACTTC
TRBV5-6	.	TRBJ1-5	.	CASSLRRTGYSNQPQHF	TGTGCCAGCAGCTTACGTCGCACCGGCTATAGCAATCAGCCCCAGCATTTT
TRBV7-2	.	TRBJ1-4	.	CASSSAQGASFATNEKLFF	TGTGCCAGCAGCTCGGCACAGGGAGCGTCATTCGCAACTAATGAAAAACTGTTTTTT
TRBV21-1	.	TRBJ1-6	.	CASSARRVCNSPLHF	TGTGCCAGCAGCGCACGGCGGGTGTGCAATTCACCCCTCCACTTT
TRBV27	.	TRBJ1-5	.	CASTPGANQPQHF	TGTGCCAGCACCCCAGGGGCGAATCAGCCCCAGCATTTT
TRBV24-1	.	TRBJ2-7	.	CATSDSCPAGYEQYF	TGTGCCACCAGTGATTCTTGCCCGGCCGGCTACGAGCAGTACTTC
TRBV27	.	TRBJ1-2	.	CASSLSFTTGQGGYTF	TGTGCCAGCAGTTTATCGTTTACTACAGGGCAAGGTGGCTACACCTTC
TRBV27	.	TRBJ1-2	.	CASSSIPTARPNYGYTF	TGTGCCAGCAGTTCGATCCCGACAGCTCGACCTAACTATGGCTACACCTTC
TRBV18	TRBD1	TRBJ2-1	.	CASSPGQGGYNEQFF	TGTGCCAGCTCACCCGGACAGGGGGGGTACAATGAGCAGTTCTTC
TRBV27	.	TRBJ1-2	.	CASGQWNYGYTF	TGTGCCAGCGGCCAATGGAACTATGGCTACACCTTC
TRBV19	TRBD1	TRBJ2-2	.	CASSGTGAAGELFF	TGTGCCAGTAGTGGGACAGGGGCAGCCGGGGAGCTGTTTTTT
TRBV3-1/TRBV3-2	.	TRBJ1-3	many	CASSQEITGGNTIYF	TGTGCCAGCAGCCAAGAAATCACGGGCGGAAACACCATATATTTT
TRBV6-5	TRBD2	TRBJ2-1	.	CASRFSGSSYNEQFF	TGTGCCAGCAGATTTAGCGGGAGCTCCTACAATGAGCAGTTCTTC
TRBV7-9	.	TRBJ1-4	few	CASSLGSVFF	TGTGCCAGCAGCTTGGGTTCGGTGTTTTTT
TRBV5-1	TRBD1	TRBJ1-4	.	CASSPGTGSATNEKLFF	TGCGCCAGCAGCCCAGGGACAGGGTCCGCAACTAATGAAAAACTGTTTTTT
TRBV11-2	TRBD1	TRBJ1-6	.	CASSLGRFRGRPYNSPLHF	TGTGCCAGCAGCTTGGGGCGTTTCAGGGGGCGTCCCTATAATTCACCCCTCCACTTT
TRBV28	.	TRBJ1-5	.	CASSFLGQKSNQPQHF	TGTGCCAGCAGTTTTCTTGGACAGAAGTCAAATCAGCCCCAGCATTTT
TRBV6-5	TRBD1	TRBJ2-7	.	CASSFRGRGYEQYF	TGTGCCAGCAGTTTCCGGGGCAGGGGGTACGAGCAGTACTTC
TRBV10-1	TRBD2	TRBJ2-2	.	CASQAGTSTGELFF	TGCGCCAGCCAAGCGGGGACCTCCACCGGGGAGCTGTTTTTT
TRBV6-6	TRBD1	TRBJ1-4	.	CASSSDRVSEKLFF	TGTGCCAGCAGCTCGGACAGGGTTAGTGAAAAACTGTTTTTT
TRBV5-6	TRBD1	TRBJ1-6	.	CASSFTGTDNSPLHF	TGTGCCAGCAGCTTCACCGGGACAGACAATTCACCCCTCCACTTT
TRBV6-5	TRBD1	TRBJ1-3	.	CASAPTGLENTIYF	TGTGCCAGTGCCCCGACAGGGCTGGAAAACACCATATATTTT
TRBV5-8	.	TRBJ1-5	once	CASSLAWEGRQPQHF	TGTGCCAGCAGCTTGGCCTGGGAGGGTAGGCAGCCCCAGCATTTT
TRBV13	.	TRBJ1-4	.	CASSLGGRANEKLFF	TGTGCCAGCAGCCTGGGGGGCAGGGCTAATGAAAAACTGTTTTTT
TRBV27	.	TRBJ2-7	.	CASSFQGPSYEQYF	TGTGCCAGCAGTTTTCAGGGACCGAGCTACGAGCAGTACTTC
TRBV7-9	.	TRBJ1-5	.	CASSFQGQPQHF	TGTGCCAGCAGCTTTCAGGGTCAGCCCCAGCATTTT
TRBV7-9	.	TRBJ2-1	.	CASSFYRRNKSGQFF	TGTGCCAGCAGCTTTTACAGGCGCAATAAGAGTGGGCAGTTCTTC
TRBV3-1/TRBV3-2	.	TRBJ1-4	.	CASRSRGATNEKLFF	TGTGCCAGCAGGTCCCGGGGCGCAACTAATGAAAAACTGTTTTTT
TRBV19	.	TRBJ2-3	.	CASSRDADTQYF	TGTGCCAGTAGCCGGGACGCAGATACGCAGTATTTT
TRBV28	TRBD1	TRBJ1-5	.	CATLTGFQPQHF	TGTGCCACCCTGACAGGGTTTCAGCCCCAGCATTTT
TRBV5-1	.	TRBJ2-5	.	CASSPNQPETQYF	TGCGCCAGCAGCCCAAATCAACCAGAGACCCAGTACTTC
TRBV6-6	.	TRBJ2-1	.	CASSYSGDEQFF	TGTGCCAGCAGTTACTCGGGGGATGAGCAGTTCTTC
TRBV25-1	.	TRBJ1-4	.	CASSGQVGRPGGKLFF	TGTGCCAGCAGTGGCCAGGTGGGCCGCCCGGGGGGAAAACTGTTTTTT
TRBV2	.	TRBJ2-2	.	CATQGGRSPGELFF	TGTGCCACCCAGGGAGGTCGGAGCCCCGGGGAGCTGTTTTTT
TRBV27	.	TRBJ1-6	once	CASSSTDPKRLAYNSPLHF	TGTGCCAGCAGTTCGACCGACCCAAAGCGGTTAGCCTATAATTCACCCCTCCACTTT
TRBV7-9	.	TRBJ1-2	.	CASSPRVWDYGYTF	TGTGCCAGCAGTCCCCGGGTCTGGGACTATGGCTACACCTTC
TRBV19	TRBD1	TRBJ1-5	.	CASSNTGGGGGQPQHF	TGTGCCAGTAGTAACACAGGGGGGGGTGGAGGACAGCCCCAGCATTTT
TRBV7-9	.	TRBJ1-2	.	CASSSPDIGYGYTF	TGTGCCAGCAGCTCCCCGGACATAGGCTATGGCTACACCTTC
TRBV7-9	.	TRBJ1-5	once	CASSPDGDSNQPQHF	TGTGCCAGCAGCCCTGACGGAGATAGCAATCAGCCCCAGCATTTT
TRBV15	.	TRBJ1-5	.	CATSREGGRAGQPQHF	TGTGCCACCAGCAGAGAGGGAGGCAGGGCTGGACAGCCCCAGCATTTT
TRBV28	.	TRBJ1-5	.	CAITAQPLQPQHF	TGTGCCATCACGGCACAGCCTCTCCAGCCCCAGCATTTT
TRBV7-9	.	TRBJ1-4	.	CASSLGNEKLFF	TGTGCCAGCAGCTTAGGGAATGAAAAACTGTTTTTT
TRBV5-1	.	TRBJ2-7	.	CASSSTGPEQYF	TGCGCCAGCAGTTCTACAGGGCCCGAGCAGTACTTC
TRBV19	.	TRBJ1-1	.	CASNQRLTQGGGTEAFF	TGTGCCAGTAACCAACGACTCACTCAAGGGGGAGGTACTGAAGCTTTCTTT
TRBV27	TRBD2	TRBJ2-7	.	CASSLFSSGAARYEQYF	TGTGCCAGCAGTTTATTTTCTAGCGGGGCAGCCCGCTACGAGCAGTACTTC
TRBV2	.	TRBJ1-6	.	CASRAHNSPLHF	TGTGCCAGCAGAGCACATAATTCACCCCTCCACTTT